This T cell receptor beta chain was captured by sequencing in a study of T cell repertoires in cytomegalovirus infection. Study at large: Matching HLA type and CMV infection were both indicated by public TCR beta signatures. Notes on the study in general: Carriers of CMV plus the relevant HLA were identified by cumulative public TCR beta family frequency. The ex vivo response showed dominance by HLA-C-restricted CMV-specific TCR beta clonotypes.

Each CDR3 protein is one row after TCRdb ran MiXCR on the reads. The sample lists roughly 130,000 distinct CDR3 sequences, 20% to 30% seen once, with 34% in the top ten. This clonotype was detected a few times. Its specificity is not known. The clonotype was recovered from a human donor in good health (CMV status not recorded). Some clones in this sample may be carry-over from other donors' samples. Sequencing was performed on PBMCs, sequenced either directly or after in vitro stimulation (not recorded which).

The CDR3 sequence is CASSSNRRLGGYTF. DNA for the CDR3: TGTGCCAGCAGTTCCAACAGGCGACTAGGGGGCTACACCTTC. V and J are TRBV12-3 or TRBV12-4 and TRBJ1-2; D is perhaps TRBD1 (5 bases). V gave up 4 bases and J gave up 8 bases, with 17 bases separating them. The CDR3 runs 14 residues.